The 6 T cell receptor beta chains below were found in one sample sequenced in a study of blood T cell repertoires in COVID-19. Measured with immunoSEQ multiplex PCR; TCRdb has only the in-frame clones, and not every one. The repertoire holds fewer than 350,000 clones, with roughly 85% as singletons. Sequenced material: PBMCs or T cells enriched from blood (not recorded which). The receptors were sampled from a woman in her twenties or thirties who had been exposed to COVID-19.

This clone came up a few times. V usage is TRBV7-2 and J usage is TRBJ1-6; TRBD1 matches 9 bases. Germline CDR1 is SGHTA and CDR2 is FQGNSA. V shed 5 bases and J 7 bases; nucleotides not matched to a gene: 6. CDR3 size: 15 residues. CDR3 loop: CASSLQGAGNSPLHF. CDR3 sequence (DNA): TGTGCCAGCAGCCTACAGGGGGCCGGGAATTCACCCCTCCACTTT.

The chain has TRBV28 and TRBJ1-5; D is ambiguous. V dropped 4 bases and J dropped 0 bases, with 7 bases sitting between them. This CDR3 comprises 14 residues. Per the germline V gene, CDR1 is MDHEN and CDR2 is SYDVKM. CDR3 sequence reads: CASSSYSSNQPQHF. The CDR3 coding sequence is TGTGCCAGCAGTTCATACAGTAGCAATCAGCCCCAGCATTTT.

This chain connects TRBV5-1 to TRBJ2-1; a weak D match, TRBD1 (6 bases). V was pared by 0 bases and J by 7 bases, with 8 bases between. Germline CDR1 reads SGHRS; CDR2 reads YFSETQ. This CDR3 region has 13 residues. DNA for the CDR3: TGCGCCAGCAGCTTGGAGAGGGGGAATGAGCAGTTCTTC. Its protein is CASSLERGNEQFF.

The V gene is TRBV5-1, the J gene TRBJ2-7; D ambiguous. This CDR3 spans 14 amino acids. In germline, CDR1 is SGHRS, CDR2 YFSETQ. V was clipped by 1 base and J by 0 bases, with 8 bases between them. As DNA, the CDR3 is TGCGCCAGCAGCTTGTCAGGCCTCTCCTACGAGCAGTACTTC. Encoded protein: CASSLSGLSYEQYF.

V usage is TRBV5-4 and J usage is TRBJ1-2; maybe TRBD1 (6 bases). The germline gives CDR1 SGHNT, CDR2 YYREEE (reference sequence). Deletions cut 2 bases from V and 2 bases from J, with 13 bases between. This CDR3 is built from 15 residues. CDR3 loop: CASSFLDRLNYGYTF. In DNA form, the CDR3 reads TGTGCCAGCAGCTTCTTGGACAGACTCAACTATGGCTACACCTTC.

The V gene is TRBV7-9, the J gene TRBJ2-1, with TRBD2 as a possible D gene (6 bases). Germline V CDR1 and CDR2: SEHNR, FQNEAQ (reference sequence). V was pared by 5 bases and J by 4 bases, with 9 bases between. The CDR3 totals 13 residues. CDR3 coding DNA: TGTGCCAGCAGCGGGACTGAATACAATGAGCAGTTCTTC. Translated: CASSGTEYNEQFF.